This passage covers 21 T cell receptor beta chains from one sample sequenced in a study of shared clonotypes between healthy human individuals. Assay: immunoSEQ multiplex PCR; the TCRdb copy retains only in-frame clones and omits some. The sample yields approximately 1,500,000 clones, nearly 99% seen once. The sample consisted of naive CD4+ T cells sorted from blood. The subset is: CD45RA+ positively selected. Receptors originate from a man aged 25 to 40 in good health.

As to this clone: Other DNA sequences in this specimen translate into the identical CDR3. The CDR3 coding sequence is TGTGCCAGCTCACCAAAAGGGACCGGGGAGCTGTTTTTT. Translated, it gives CASSPKGTGELFF. This chain joins TRBV18 and TRBJ2-2; no clear D gene. V lost 2 bases to trimming and J lost 5 bases, with 6 bases between them. Looked up from germline, CDR1 is KGHSH and CDR2 is LQKENI. The CDR3 has 13 amino acids.

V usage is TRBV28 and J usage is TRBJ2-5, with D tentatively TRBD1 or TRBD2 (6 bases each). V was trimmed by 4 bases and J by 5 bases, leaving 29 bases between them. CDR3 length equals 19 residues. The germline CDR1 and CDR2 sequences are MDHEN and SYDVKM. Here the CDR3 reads CASSSYGLWGAHGMETQYF. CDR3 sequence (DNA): TGTGCCAGCAGTTCCTACGGCCTGTGGGGGGCCCACGGGATGGAGACCCAGTACTTC.

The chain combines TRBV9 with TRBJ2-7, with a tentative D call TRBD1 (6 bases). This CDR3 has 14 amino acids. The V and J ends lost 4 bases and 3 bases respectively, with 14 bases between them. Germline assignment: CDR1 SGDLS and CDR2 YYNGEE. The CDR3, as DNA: TGTGCCAGCAGCCCTCGGACAGATAGCTACGAGCAGTACTTC. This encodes CASSPRTDSYEQYF.

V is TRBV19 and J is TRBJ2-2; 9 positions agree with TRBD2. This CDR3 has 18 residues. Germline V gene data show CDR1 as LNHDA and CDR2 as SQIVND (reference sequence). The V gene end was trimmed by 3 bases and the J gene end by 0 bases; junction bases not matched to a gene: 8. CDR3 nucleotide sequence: TGTGCCAGTAGTATGCGGCGAGCGGGAGGCCCGAACACCGGGGAGCTGTTTTTT. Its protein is CASSMRRAGGPNTGELFF.

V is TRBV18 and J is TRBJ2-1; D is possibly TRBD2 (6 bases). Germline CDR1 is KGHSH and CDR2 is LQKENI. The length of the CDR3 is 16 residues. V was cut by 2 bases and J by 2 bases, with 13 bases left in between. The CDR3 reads CASSPSSREPYNEQFF. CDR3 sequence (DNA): TGTGCCAGCTCACCATCGTCCCGGGAGCCCTACAATGAGCAGTTCTTC.

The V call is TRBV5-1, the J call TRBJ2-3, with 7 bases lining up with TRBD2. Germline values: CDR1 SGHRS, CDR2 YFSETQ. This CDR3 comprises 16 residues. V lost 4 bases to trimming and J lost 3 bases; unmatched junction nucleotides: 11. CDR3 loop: CASSQLAGALTDTQYF. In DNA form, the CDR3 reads TGCGCCAGCAGCCAACTTGCGGGAGCACTTACAGATACGCAGTATTTT. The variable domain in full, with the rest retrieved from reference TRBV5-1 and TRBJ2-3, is KAGVTQTPRYLIKTRGQQVTLSCSPISGHRSVSWYQQTPGQGLQFLFEYFSETQRNKGNFPGRFSGRQFSNSRSEMNVSTLELGDSALYLCASSQLAGALTDTQYFGPGTRLTVL.

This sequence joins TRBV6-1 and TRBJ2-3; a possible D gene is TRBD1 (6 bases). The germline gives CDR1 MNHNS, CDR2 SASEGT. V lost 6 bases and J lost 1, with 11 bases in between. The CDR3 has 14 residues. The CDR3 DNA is TGTGCCAGCAGCTATACAGGGCGCACAGATACGCAGTATTTT. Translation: CASSYTGRTDTQYF.

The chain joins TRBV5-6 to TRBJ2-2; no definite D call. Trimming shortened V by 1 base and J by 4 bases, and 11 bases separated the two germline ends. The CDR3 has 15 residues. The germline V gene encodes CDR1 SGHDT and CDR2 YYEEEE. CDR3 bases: TGTGCCAGCAGCTTGTGGGTCACGGGCACCGGGGAGCTGTTTTTT. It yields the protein CASSLWVTGTGELFF.

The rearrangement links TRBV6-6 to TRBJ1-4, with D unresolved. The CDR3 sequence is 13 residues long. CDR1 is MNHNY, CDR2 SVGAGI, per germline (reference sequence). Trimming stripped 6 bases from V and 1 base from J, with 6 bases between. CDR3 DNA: TGTGCCAGCAGCCAAAGAACTAATGAAAAACTGTTTTTT. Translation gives CASSQRTNEKLFF.

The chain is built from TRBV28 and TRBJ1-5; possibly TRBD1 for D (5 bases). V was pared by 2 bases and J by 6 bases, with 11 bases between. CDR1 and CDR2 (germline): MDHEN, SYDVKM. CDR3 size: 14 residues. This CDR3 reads CASSLGVRGQPQHF. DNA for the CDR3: TGTGCCAGCAGTTTAGGAGTTAGGGGTCAGCCCCAGCATTTT.

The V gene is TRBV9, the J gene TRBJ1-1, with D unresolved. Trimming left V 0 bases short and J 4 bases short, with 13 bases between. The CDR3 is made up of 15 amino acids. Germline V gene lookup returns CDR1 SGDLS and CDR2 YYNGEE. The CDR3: CASSVGLAEPTEAFF. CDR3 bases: TGTGCCAGCAGCGTAGGTCTGGCGGAGCCCACTGAAGCTTTCTTT.

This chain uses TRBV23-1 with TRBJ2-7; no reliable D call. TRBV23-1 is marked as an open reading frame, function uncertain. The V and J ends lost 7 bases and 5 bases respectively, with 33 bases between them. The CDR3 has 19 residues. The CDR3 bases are TGCGCCAGCAAAGAACGTGCCCCCCAGGTAAGGCCCACGGACCACGAGCAGTACTTC. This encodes CASKERAPQVRPTDHEQYF.

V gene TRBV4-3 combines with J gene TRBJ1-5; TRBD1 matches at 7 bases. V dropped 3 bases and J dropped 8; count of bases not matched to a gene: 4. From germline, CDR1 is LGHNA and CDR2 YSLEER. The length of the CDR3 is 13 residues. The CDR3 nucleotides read TGCGCCAGCAGCCACGAACAGGGGAAGCCCCAGCATTTT. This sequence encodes CASSHEQGKPQHF.

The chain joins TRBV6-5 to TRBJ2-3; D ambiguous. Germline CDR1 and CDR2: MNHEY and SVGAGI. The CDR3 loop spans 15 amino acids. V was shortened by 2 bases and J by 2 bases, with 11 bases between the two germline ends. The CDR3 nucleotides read TGTGCCAGCAGTTACGGGAAAAGGTTCACAGATACGCAGTATTTT. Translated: CASSYGKRFTDTQYF.

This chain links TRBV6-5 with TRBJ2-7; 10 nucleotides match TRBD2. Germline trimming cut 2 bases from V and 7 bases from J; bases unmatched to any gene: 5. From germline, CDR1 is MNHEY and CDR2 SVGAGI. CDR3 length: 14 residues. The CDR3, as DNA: TGTGCCAGCAGTTACCTAGCGGGAGCGGGGGAGCAGTACTTC. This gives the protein CASSYLAGAGEQYF.

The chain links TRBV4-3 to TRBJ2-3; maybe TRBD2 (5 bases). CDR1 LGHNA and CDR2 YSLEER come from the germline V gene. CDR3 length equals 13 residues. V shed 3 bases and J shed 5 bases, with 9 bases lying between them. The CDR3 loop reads CASSHGLLDTQYF. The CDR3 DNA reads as TGCGCCAGCAGCCATGGACTGCTAGATACGCAGTATTTT.

Written as DNA, the CDR3 is TGTGCCAGCAGCTTCAGGGACAGTCTTGCCGAGCAGTACTTC. It is translated as CASSFRDSLAEQYF. V gene TRBV5-5 combines with J gene TRBJ2-7; TRBD1 matches 7 bases. Germline loops: CDR1 SGHKS, CDR2 YYEKEE (reference sequence). The CDR3 runs 14 residues. V lost 2 bases, J lost 6 bases, and 8 bases stayed unmatched.

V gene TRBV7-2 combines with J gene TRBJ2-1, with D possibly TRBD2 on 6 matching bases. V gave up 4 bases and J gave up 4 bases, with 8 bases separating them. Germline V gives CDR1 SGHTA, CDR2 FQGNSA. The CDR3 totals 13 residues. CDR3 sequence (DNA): TGTGCCAGCAGCTCGGGAGAGTACAATGAGCAGTTCTTC. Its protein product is CASSSGEYNEQFF.

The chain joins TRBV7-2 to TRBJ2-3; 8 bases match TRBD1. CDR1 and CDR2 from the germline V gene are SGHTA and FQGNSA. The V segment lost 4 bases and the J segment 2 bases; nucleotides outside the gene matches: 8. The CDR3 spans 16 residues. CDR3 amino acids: CASSSGGGPHTDTQYF. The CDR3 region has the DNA TGTGCCAGCAGCTCAGGGGGCGGGCCACACACAGATACGCAGTATTTT.

The CDR3 protein is CASSFTGGRNEQFF. CDR3 DNA: TGCGCCAGCAGCTTTACAGGGGGCCGAAATGAGCAGTTCTTC. The J gene is TRBJ2-1, the V gene TRBV5-1; the match to TRBD1 covers 9 bases. The CDR3 has 14 amino acids. Germline lookup yields CDR1 SGHRS and CDR2 YFSETQ. The J segment lost 7 bases and the V segment lost 2 bases, leaving 4 bases of the junction unmatched.

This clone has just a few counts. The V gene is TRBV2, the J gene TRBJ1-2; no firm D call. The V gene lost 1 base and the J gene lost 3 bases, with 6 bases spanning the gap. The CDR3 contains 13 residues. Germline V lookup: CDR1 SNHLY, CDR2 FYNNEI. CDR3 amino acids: CASSEGPHYGYTF. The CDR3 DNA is TGTGCCAGCAGTGAAGGCCCTCACTATGGCTACACCTTC.